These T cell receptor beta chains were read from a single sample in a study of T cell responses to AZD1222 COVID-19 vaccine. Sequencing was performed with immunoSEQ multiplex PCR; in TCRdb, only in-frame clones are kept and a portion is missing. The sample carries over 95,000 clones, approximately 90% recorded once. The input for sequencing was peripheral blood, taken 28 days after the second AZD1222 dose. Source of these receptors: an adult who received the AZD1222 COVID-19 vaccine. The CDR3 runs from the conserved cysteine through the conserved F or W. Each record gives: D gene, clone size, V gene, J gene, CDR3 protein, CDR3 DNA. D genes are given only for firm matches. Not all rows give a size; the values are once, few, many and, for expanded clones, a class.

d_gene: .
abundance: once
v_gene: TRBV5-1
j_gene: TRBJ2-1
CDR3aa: CASSVQGGNEQFF
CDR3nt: TGCGCCAGCAGCGTACAGGGTGGCAATGAGCAGTTCTTC

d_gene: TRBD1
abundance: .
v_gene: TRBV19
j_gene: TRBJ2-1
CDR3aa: CASSEGALYNEQFF
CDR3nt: TGTGCCAGTAGCGAGGGGGCTCTCTACAATGAGCAGTTCTTC

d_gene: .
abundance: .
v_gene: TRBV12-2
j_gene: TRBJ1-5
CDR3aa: CASRLGGVGEFNQPQHF
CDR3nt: TGTGCAAGTCGCTTAGGCGGGGTCGGGGAATTCAATCAGCCCCAGCATTTT

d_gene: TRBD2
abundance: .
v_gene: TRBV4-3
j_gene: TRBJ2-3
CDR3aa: CASSQGESGRVADTQYF
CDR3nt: TGCGCCAGCAGCCAAGGAGAAAGCGGGAGGGTTGCAGATACGCAGTATTTT

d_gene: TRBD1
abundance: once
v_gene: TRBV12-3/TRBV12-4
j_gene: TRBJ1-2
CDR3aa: CASSFNAQGAHTF
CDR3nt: TGTGCCAGCAGTTTTAACGCACAGGGGGCGCACACCTTC

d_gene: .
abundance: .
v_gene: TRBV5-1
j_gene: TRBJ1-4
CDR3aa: CASSLSGPNEKLFF
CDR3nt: TGCGCCAGCAGCTTGTCAGGGCCCAATGAAAAACTGTTTTTT

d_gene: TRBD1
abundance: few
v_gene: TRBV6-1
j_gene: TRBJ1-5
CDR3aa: CASSEEGQNGQPQHF
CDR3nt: TGTGCCAGCAGTGAAGAGGGACAGAATGGGCAGCCCCAGCATTTT

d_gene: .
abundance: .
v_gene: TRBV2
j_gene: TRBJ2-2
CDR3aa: CASKVANPSGELFF
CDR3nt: TGTGCCAGCAAGGTTGCAAACCCGTCCGGGGAGCTGTTTTTT

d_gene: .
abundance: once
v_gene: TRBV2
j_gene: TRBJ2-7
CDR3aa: CASSRSGDPSPYEQYF
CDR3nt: TGTGCCAGCAGTAGGTCCGGGGACCCTTCCCCCTACGAGCAGTACTTC

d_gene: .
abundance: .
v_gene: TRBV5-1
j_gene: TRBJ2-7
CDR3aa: CASSLGVSEGEQYF
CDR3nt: TGCGCCAGCAGCTTGGGGGTGAGTGAGGGCGAGCAGTACTTC

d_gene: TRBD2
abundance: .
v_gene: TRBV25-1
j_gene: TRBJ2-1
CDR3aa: CASSHGRVTNEQFF
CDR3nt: TGTGCCAGCAGCCACGGGAGGGTAACGAATGAGCAGTTCTTC

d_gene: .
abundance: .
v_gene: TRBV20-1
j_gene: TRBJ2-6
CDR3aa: CSASPGHSSGANVLTF
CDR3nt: TGCAGTGCTAGTCCGGGACATTCCTCTGGGGCCAACGTCCTGACTTTC

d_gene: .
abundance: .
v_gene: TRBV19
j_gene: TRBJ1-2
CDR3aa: CASSPSGMENYGYTF
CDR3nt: TGTGCCAGTAGTCCGAGTGGCATGGAAAACTATGGCTACACCTTC

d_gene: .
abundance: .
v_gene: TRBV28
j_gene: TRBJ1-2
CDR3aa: CASSQPGGSGGYTF
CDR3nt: TGTGCCAGCAGCCAACCGGGCGGTTCAGGTGGCTACACCTTC

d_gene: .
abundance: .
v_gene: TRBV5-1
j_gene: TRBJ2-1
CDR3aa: CASSLGTGDNEQFF
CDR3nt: TGCGCCAGCAGCTTAGGGACGGGGGACAATGAGCAGTTCTTC

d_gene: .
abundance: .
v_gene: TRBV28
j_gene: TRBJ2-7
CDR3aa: CASSIDRHYEQYF
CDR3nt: TGTGCCAGCAGTATTGACAGACACTACGAGCAGTACTTC

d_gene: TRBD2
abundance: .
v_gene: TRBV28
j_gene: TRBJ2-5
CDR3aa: CASSPGLAGGETQYF
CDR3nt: TGTGCCAGCAGCCCCGGACTAGCGGGAGGAGAGACCCAGTACTTC

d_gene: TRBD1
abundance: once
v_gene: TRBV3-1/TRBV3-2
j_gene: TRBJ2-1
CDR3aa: CARGGVLPGQGTYNEQFF
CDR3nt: TGTGCCAGAGGAGGAGTACTTCCGGGACAGGGAACCTACAATGAGCAGTTCTTC

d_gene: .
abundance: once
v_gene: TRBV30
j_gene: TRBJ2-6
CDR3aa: CAWSSGVQGANVLTF
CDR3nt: TGTGCCTGGAGTTCAGGGGTGCAAGGGGCCAACGTCCTGACTTTC

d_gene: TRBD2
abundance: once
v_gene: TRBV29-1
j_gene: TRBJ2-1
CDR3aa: CSTIRSGNAYNEQFF
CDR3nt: TGCAGCACCATAAGGAGCGGGAACGCCTACAATGAGCAGTTCTTC

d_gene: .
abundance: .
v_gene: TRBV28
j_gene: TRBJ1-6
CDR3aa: CASSAGPAPLHF
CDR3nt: TGTGCCAGTTCCGCAGGGCCCGCACCCCTCCACTTT

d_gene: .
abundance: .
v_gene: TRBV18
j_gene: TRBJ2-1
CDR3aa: CASSPRREYNEQFF
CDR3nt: TGTGCCAGCTCACCACGACGGGAATACAATGAGCAGTTCTTC

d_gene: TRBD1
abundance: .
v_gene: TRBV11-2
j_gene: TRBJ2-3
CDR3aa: CASSPARTGTDTQYF
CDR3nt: TGTGCCAGCAGCCCAGCCCGGACAGGTACAGATACGCAGTATTTT

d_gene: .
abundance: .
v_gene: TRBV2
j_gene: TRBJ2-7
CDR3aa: CASSVDGGGEQYF
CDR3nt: TGTGCCAGCAGTGTTGATGGGGGAGGCGAGCAGTACTTC

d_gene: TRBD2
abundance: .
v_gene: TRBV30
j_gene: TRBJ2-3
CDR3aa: CAWSLGTSGSGTDTQYF
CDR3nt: TGTGCCTGGAGCCTTGGGACTAGCGGGAGTGGCACAGATACGCAGTATTTT